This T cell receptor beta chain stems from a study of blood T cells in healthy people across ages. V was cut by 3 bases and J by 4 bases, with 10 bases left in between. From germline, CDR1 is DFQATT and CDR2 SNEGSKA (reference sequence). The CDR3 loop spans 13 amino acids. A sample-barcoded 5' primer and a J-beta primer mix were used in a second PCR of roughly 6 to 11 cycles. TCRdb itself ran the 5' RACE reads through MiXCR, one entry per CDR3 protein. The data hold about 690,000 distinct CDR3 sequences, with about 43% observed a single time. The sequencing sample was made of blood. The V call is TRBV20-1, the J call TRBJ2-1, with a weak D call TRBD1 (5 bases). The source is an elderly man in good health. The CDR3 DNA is TGCAGTGCTAGGAGTACAGGTTACAATGAGCAGTTCTTC. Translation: CSARSTGYNEQFF.